The present T cell receptor (beta chain) was sequenced within a study of shared clonotypes between healthy human individuals. V shed 1 base, J shed 5 bases, and the junction held 4 bases outside the gene matches. The CDR3 has 15 residues. Germline V gives CDR1 SGHTA, CDR2 FQGNSA. Profiling relied on immunoSEQ multiplex PCR, and the TCRdb table lists in-frame clones only, not all of them. The sample lists about 980,000 clones, 60% to 85% occurring once. The sample taken for sequencing was memory CD4+ T cells sorted from blood. The sample's subset: CD45RA-negative fraction. This rearrangement joins TRBV7-2 to TRBJ2-5; 10 nucleotides agree with TRBD2. The TCR comes from a man younger than 35 in good health. CDR3 residues: CASSLERGGPETQYF. The CDR3 DNA reads TGTGCCAGCAGCTTAGAGCGGGGGGGCCCCGAGACCCAGTACTTC. The full variable domain, in which reference TRBV7-2 and TRBJ2-5 provide the parts outside the CDR3, is GAGVSQSPSNKVTEKGKDVELRCDPISGHTALYWYRQSLGQGLEFLIYFQGNSAPDKSGLPSDRFSAERTGGSVSTLTIQRTQQEDSAVYLCASSLERGGPETQYFGPGTRLLVL.